This T cell receptor beta chain appears in the sequencing data of a study of T cell responses to AZD1222 COVID-19 vaccine. The study, taken as a whole, reports: Most donors were white British, females outnumbered males, and clonal diversity was possibly underestimated. Dominant CD4 TCR responses targeted spike regions 160-218 and 743-854.

With respect to this clone: Its antigen is not known.

Generated by immunoSEQ multiplex PCR, the TCRdb table keeps only in-frame clones and is missing some. This sample yields about 130,000 clones, of which around 90% are seen a single time; approximately 1.2% belongs to the top ten. The TCR originated in an adult who received the AZD1222 COVID-19 vaccine. Material: peripheral blood, obtained 28 days after the second AZD1222 dose.

The chain's CDR3 is CSASSGRGSNEQFF. The CDR3 region has the DNA TGCAGTGCTAGTAGCGGGAGGGGTTCAAATGAGCAGTTCTTC. V usage is TRBV20-1 and J usage is TRBJ2-1, with 11 positions matching TRBD2. Germline lookup yields CDR1 DFQATT and CDR2 SNEGSKA (reference sequence). The junction had 5 bases not matched to a gene; V was cut back by 3 bases and J by 7 bases. The CDR3 runs to 14 residues.